This T cell receptor beta chain derives from a study of blood T cell repertoires in COVID-19. Germline CDR1 and CDR2: MNHEY and SVGAGI. The CDR3 sequence is 15 residues long. Trimming left V 8 bases short and J 4 bases short, with 17 bases between. In the study's own analysis: The authors estimated nucleated cell counts from reference gene primer amplification. Sequencing was performed with immunoSEQ multiplex PCR; in TCRdb, only in-frame clones are kept and a portion is missing. For V, J and clone size, that table is used; D and trimming come from the DNA. This sample has some 300,000 clones; 65% to 90% occur once, and the top ten carry about an eighth. Patients in Seattle were enrolled during active infection, then followed longitudinally.

The chain links TRBV6-5 to TRBJ2-2; maybe TRBD1 (6 bases). The specimen sequenced was peripheral blood. The TCR sequence derives from a woman aged 70 to 79 with COVID-19, enrolled during active disease. CDR3 protein: CASSIGGSGTGELFF. Written as DNA, the CDR3 is TGTGCCAGCTCGATTGGGGGCTCTGGCACCGGGGAGCTGTTTTTT.